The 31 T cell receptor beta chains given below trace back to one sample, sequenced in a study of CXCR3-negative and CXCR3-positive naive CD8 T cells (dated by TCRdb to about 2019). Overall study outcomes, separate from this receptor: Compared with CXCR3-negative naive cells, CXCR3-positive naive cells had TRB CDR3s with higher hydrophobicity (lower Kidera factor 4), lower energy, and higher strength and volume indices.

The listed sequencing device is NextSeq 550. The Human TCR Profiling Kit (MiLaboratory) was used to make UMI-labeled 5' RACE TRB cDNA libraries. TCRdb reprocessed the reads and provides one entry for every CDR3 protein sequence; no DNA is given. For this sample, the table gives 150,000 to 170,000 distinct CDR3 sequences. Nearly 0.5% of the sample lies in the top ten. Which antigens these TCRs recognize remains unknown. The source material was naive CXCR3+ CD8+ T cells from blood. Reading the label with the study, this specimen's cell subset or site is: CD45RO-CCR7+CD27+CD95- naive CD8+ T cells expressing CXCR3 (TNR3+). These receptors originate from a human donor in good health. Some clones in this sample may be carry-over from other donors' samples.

The CDR3 sequence is CSVERADSSYEQYF. The chain combines TRBV29-1 with TRBJ2-7; absent DNA, TCRdb's TRBD2 call cannot be checked. CDR1 SQVTM and CDR2 ANQGSEA come from the germline V gene. The CDR3 covers 14 residues.

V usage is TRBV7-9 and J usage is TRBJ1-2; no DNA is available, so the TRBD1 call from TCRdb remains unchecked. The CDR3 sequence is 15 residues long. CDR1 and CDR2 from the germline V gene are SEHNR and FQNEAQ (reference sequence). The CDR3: CASSFPGQANYGYTF.

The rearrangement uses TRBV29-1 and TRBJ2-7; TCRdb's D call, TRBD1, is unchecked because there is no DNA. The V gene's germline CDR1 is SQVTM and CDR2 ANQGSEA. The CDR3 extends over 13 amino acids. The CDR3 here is CSVRTGGLHEQYF.

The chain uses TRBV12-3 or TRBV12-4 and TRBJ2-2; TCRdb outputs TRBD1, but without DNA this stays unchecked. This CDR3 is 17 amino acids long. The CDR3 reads CASSLFGQGVRPGELFF.

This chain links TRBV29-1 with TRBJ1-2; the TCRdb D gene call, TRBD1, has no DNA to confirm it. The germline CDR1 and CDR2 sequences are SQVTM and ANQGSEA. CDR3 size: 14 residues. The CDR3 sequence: CSVEKWDRVGGYTF.

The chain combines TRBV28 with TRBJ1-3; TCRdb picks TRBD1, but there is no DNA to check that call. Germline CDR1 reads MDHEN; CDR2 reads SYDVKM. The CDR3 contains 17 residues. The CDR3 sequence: CATSPGTGRVLGNTIYF.

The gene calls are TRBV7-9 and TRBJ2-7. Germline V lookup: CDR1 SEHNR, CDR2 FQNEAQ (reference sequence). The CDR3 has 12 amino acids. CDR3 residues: CASSLDSFEQYF.

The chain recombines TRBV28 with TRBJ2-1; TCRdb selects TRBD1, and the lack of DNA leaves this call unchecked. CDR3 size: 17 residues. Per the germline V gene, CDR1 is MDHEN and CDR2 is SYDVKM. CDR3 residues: CASSTTRMADWGNEQFF.

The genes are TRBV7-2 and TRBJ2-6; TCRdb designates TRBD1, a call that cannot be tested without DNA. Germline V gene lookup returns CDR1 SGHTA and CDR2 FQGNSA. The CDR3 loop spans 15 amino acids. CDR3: CASSPGVSGANVLTF.

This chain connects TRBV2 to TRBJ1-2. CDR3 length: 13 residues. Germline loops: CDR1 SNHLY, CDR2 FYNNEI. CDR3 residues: CASSDRSNYGYTF.

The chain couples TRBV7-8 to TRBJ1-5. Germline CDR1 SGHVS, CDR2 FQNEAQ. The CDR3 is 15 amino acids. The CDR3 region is CASSLQTLSNQPQHF.

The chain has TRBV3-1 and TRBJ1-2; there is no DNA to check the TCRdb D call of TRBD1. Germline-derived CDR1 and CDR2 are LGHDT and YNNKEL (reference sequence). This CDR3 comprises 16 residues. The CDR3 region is CASSQYGHPAIWGYTF.

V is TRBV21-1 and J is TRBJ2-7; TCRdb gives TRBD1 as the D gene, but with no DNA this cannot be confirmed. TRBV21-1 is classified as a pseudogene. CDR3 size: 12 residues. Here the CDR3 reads CASIPTAYEQYF.

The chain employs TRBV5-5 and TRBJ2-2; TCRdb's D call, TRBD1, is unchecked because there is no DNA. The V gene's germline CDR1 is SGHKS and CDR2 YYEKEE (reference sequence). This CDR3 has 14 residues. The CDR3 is CASSSRTGSGELFF.

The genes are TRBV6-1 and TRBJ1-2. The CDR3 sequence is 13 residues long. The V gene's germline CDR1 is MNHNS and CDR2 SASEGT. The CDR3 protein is CASSEVLDYGYTF.

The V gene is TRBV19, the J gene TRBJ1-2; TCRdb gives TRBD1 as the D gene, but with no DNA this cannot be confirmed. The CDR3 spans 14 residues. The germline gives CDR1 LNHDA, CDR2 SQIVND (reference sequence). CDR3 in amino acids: CASSPTGGAQGYTF.

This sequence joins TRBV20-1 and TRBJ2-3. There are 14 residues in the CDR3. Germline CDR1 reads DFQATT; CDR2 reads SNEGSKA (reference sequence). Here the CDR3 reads CSARVVRSTDTQYF.

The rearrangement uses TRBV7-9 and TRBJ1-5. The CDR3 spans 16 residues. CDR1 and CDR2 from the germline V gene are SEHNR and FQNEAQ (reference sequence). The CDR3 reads CASSSSQWVSNQPQHF.

The CDR3 spells CASSVVLSGSYSSYNEQFF. This chain links TRBV9 with TRBJ2-1. The germline gives CDR1 SGDLS, CDR2 YYNGEE. CDR3 length: 19 residues.

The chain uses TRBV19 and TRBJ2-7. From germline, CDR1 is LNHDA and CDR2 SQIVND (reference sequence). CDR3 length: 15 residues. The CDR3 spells CASSTEWGVQKEQYF.

CDR3 in amino acids: CASSRPESYEQYF. J is TRBJ2-7 and V is TRBV7-9; TCRdb picks TRBD2, but there is no DNA to check that call. CDR1 and CDR2 from the germline V gene are SEHNR and FQNEAQ (reference sequence). The CDR3 extends over 13 amino acids.

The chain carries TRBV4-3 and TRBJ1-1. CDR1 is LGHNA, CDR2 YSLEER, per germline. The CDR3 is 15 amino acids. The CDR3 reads CASSQDQGTNTEAFF.

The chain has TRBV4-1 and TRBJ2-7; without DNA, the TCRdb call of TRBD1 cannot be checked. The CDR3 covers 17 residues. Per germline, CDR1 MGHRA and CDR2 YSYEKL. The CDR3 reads CASSQEVPWTGTYEQYF.

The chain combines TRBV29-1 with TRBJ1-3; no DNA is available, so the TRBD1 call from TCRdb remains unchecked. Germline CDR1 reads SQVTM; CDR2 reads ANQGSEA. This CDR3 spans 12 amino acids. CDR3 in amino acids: CSAWTGLNTIYF.

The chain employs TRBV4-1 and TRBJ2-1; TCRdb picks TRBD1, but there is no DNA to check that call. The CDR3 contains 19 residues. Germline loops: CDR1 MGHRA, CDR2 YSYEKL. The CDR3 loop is CASSQAAAWDSDSYNEQFF.

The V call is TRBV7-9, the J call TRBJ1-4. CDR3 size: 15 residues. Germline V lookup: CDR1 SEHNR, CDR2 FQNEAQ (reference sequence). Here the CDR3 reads CASSLVSSTNEKLFF.

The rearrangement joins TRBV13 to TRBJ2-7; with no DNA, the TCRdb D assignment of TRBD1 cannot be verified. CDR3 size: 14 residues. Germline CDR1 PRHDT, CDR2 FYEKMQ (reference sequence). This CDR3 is CASSLDAARDEQYF.

The chain's CDR3 is CASSLGVATNEKLFF. The rearrangement joins TRBV7-7 to TRBJ1-4. The germline V gene encodes CDR1 SSHAT and CDR2 FNYEAQ (reference sequence). The CDR3 sequence is 15 residues long.

CDR3 amino acids: CASSSLLTTGGYYEQYF. This sequence joins TRBV6-5 and TRBJ2-7; TCRdb calls TRBD1, which cannot be checked without DNA. Germline lookup yields CDR1 MNHEY and CDR2 SVGAGI. This CDR3 contains 17 residues.

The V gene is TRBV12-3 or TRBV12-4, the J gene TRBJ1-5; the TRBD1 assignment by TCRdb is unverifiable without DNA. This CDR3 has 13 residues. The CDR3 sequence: CASSFRGDQPQHF.

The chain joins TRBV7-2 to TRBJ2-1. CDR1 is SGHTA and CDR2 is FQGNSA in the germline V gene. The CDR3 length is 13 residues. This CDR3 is CASSKPQANEQFF.